Reported below is one T cell receptor (beta chain). Sequencing used immunoSEQ multiplex PCR; TCRdb keeps in-frame clones, though not all of them. The repertoire includes roughly 200,000 clones, approximately 80% of them detected once, and roughly 9.6% sits in the top ten. This sample is part of a study of blood T cell repertoires in COVID-19. Study in general: The analysed material was cDNA or gDNA that came from T cells, B-cell-depleted T cells, or PBMCs.

CDR1 SGHRS and CDR2 YFSETQ come from the germline V gene. V was clipped by 4 bases and J by 6 bases; unmatched bases: 8. This CDR3 region has 15 residues. The specimen was peripheral blood. This TCR was recovered from a woman aged 40 to 55 with COVID-19, enrolled during active disease. This chain connects TRBV5-1 to TRBJ2-3; 10 nucleotides match TRBD1. The CDR3 spells CASSGGQGVPDTQYF. The CDR3 DNA reads TGCGCCAGCAGCGGAGGACAGGGGGTCCCGGATACGCAGTATTTT. The entire variable domain, with the rest obtained from reference TRBV5-1 and TRBJ2-3, is as follows: KAGVTQTPRYLIKTRGQQVTLSCSPISGHRSVSWYQQTPGQGLQFLFEYFSETQRNKGNFPGRFSGRQFSNSRSEMNVSTLELGDSALYLCASSGGQGVPDTQYFGPGTRLTVL.